Presented here are 2 T cell receptor beta chains from one specimen sequenced in a study of molecular identifiers for immune sequencing clone quantification. TCRdb re-called the PCR reads through MiXCR, storing one row per CDR3 protein. Among approximately 590,000 distinct CDR3 sequences listed, less than 30% were seen once. Sample: naive CD8+ T cells from blood, with Jurkat cell RNA spiked in. Regarding subset: FACS-sorted CD8+CD4-CCR7+CD45RA+ naive T cells. These receptors all stem from a human donor in good health. Some libraries in this study had Jurkat cell RNA spiked in.

A remark on this clonotype: The junction and the germline gene differ at one end; a read error may be behind it. The genes are TRBV10-3 and TRBJ1-1, with D maybe TRBD1 (6 bases). This CDR3 has 14 amino acids. CDR1 is ENHRY and CDR2 is SYGVKD in the germline V gene. The CDR3 sequence: CVISTGIPGTEAFF. The CDR3 bases are TGTGTCATCAGTACAGGGATTCCGGGCACTGAAGCTTTCTTT.

The chain combines TRBV7-2 with TRBJ1-1; D gene unclear. CDR1 and CDR2 (germline): SGHTA, FQGNSA. Deletions cut 5 bases from V and 6 bases from J, with 16 bases between. The length of the CDR3 is 14 residues. CDR3 amino acids: CASSIGPPAAEAFF. For the CDR3, the DNA is TGTGCCAGCAGCATTGGGCCGCCAGCCGCTGAAGCTTTCTTT.